Below, 7 T cell receptor beta chains from the same sample are listed, as sequenced in a study of patients and donors after allogeneic stem cell transplantation. TCRdb analysed the RT-PCR reads with MiXCR anew, one entry per CDR3 protein. This sample yields about a million distinct CDR3 sequences, of which approximately 18% are seen a single time; around 5.5% belongs to the top ten. Sequencing was performed on blood, either unsorted or a sorted T cell fraction (not recorded which). Receptors were obtained from a human donor who was either an allogeneic HSCT recipient or a stem cell or donor lymphocyte infusion donor (not recorded which). It is not recorded whose cells these are; they may come from a transplant donor.

A few counts support this clonotype. The chain links TRBV5-1 to TRBJ2-4, with 7 nucleotides matching TRBD2. The CDR3 extends over 14 amino acids. CDR1 SGHRS and CDR2 YFSETQ come from the germline V gene. V lost 8 bases and J lost 6; bases outside the gene matches: 11. The CDR3: CASLDSGGGNIQYF. CDR3 nucleotides: TGCGCCAGTCTGGATTCTGGGGGGGGAAACATTCAGTACTTC.

This clonotype was seen a few times. The chain combines TRBV5-1 with TRBJ2-5, with TRBD1 identical over 10 bases. From germline, CDR1 is SGHRS and CDR2 YFSETQ. The CDR3 totals 16 residues. V gave up 3 bases and J gave up 5 bases; unmatched junction bases: 10. CDR3 coding DNA: TGCGCCAGCAGCTCTCCGGGACAGGGGTCGAGGGAGACCCAGTACTTC. Translated, it gives CASSSPGQGSRETQYF. Looking up the rest from reference TRBV5-1 and TRBJ2-5 gives the full variable domain: KAGVTQTPRYLIKTRGQQVTLSCSPISGHRSVSWYQQTPGQGLQFLFEYFSETQRNKGNFPGRFSGRQFSNSRSEMNVSTLELGDSALYLCASSSPGQGSRETQYFGPGTRLLVL.

V and J are TRBV2 and TRBJ1-2, with 7 positions matching TRBD1. Germline CDR1 and CDR2: SNHLY and FYNNEI. There are 14 residues in the CDR3. V dropped 7 bases and J dropped 2; count of bases not matched to a gene: 7. The CDR3 sequence is CASTKAGQNYGYTF. DNA for the CDR3: TGTGCCAGCACCAAAGCGGGACAGAACTATGGCTACACCTTC.

This clonotype was counted a few times. V usage is TRBV19 and J usage is TRBJ1-5; no definite D call. CDR1 is LNHDA and CDR2 is SQIVND in the germline V gene (reference sequence). The CDR3 loop spans 11 amino acids. Trimming shortened V by 5 bases and J by 8 bases, and 7 bases separated the two germline ends. The CDR3 DNA reads TGTGCCAGTAGTGTCGGTGAGCCCCAGCATTTT. This gives the protein CASSVGEPQHF.

This clonotype turned up a few times. The rearrangement joins TRBV15 to TRBJ1-3; D uncertain. Per the germline V gene, CDR1 is LNHNV and CDR2 is YYDKDF (reference sequence). The CDR3 has 15 residues. Trimming cost V 0 bases and J 5 bases, with 11 bases left between them. For the CDR3, the DNA is TGTGCCACCAGCAGAGATATAAAAAGTAGAAACACCATATATTTT. Translation gives CATSRDIKSRNTIYF.

This clonotype was observed a handful of times. The chain has TRBV10-3 and TRBJ2-7; D is perhaps TRBD2 (6 bases). The CDR3 length is 13 residues. Germline values: CDR1 ENHRY, CDR2 SYGVKD. The V and J ends lost 2 bases and 7 bases respectively, with 12 bases between them. This CDR3 is CAISEPGVGEQYF. CDR3 nucleotides: TGTGCCATCAGTGAGCCGGGGGTGGGGGAGCAGTACTTC.

This clonotype was seen a handful of times. The rearrangement joins TRBV4-3 to TRBJ1-2; D is undetermined. This CDR3 is built from 14 residues. With 3 bases removed from V and 4 bases from J, the gap between germline ends came to 12 bases. Germline V CDR1 and CDR2: LGHNA, YSLEER. CDR3 residues: CASSHFGPTYGYTF. Written as DNA, the CDR3 is TGCGCCAGCAGCCATTTCGGCCCGACCTATGGCTACACCTTC.